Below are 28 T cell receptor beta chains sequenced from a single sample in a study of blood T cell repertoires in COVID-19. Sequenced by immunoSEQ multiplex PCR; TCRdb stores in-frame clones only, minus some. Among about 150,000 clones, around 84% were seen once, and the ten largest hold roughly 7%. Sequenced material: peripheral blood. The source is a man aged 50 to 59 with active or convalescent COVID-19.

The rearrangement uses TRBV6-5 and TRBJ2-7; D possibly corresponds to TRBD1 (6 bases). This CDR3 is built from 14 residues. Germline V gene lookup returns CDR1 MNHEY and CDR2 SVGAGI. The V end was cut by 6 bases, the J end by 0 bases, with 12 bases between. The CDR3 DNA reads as TGTGCCAGCAGAAATCCGGGACACTCCTACGAGCAGTACTTC. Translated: CASRNPGHSYEQYF.

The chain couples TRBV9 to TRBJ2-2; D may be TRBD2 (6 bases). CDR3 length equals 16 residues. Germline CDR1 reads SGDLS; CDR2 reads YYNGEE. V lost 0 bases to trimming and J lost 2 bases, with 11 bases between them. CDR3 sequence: CASSVVSGVNTGELFF. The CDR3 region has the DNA TGTGCCAGCAGCGTAGTTAGCGGAGTTAACACCGGGGAGCTGTTTTTT.

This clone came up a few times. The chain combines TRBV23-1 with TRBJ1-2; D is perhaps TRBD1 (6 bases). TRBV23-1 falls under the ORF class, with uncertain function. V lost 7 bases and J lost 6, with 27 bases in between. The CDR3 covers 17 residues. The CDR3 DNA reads TGCGCCAGCAAACGCAAGGGTCGGGACAAGGGGAAGCATGGCTACACCTTC. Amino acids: CASKRKGRDKGKHGYTF.

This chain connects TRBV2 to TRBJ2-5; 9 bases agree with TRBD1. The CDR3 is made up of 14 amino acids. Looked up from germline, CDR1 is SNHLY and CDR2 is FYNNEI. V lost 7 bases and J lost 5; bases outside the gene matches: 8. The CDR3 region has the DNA TGTGCCAGCACCAACAGGGGGCGGCAGGAGACCCAGTACTTC. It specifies CASTNRGRQETQYF.

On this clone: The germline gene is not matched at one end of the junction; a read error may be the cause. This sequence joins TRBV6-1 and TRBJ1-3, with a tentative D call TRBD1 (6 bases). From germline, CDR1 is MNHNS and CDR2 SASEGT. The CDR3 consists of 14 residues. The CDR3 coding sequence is TGTGCCAGCAGGGAAGGACAGTCTGGAAACACCATATATTTT. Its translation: CASREGQSGNTIYF.

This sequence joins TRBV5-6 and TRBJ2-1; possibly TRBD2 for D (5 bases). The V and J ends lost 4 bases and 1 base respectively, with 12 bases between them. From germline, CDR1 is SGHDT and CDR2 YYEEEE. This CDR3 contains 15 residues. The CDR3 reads CASSLRTVSYNEQFF. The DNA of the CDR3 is TGTGCCAGCAGCCTACGGACTGTTTCCTACAATGAGCAGTTCTTC.

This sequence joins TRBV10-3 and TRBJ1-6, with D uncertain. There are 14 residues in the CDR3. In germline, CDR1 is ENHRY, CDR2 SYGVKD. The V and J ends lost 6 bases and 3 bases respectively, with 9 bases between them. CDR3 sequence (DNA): TGTGCCATCAGGAGGCCGAACTATAATTCACCCCTCCACTTT. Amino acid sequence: CAIRRPNYNSPLHF.

The CDR3 DNA is TGTGCCAGCAGCCCCGGGGGGGGCCGATTCACAGATACGCAGTATTTT. This encodes CASSPGGGRFTDTQYF. The chain employs TRBV7-9 and TRBJ2-3; 8 nucleotides match TRBD2. Germline V gives CDR1 SEHNR, CDR2 FQNEAQ (reference sequence). This CDR3 is 16 amino acids long. The ends lost 5 bases at V and 2 bases at J; junction bases unmatched: 9.

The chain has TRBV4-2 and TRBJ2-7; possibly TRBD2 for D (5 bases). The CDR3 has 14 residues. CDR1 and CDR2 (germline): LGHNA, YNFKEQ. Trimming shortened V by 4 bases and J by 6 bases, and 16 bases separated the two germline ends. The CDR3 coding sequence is TGTGCCAGCAGCCTCCGGCGCGGGTGGGGCGAGCAGTACTTC. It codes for CASSLRRGWGEQYF.

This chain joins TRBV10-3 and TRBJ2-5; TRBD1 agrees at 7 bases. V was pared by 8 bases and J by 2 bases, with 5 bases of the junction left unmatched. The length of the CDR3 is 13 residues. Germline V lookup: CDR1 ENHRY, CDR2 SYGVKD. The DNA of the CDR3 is TGTGCCATCGGAGAGGGACAGCAAGAGACCCAGTACTTC. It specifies CAIGEGQQETQYF.

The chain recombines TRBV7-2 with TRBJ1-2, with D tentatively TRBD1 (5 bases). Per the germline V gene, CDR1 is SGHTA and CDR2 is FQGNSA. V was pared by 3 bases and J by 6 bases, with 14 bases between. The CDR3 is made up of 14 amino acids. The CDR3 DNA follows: TGTGCCAGCAGCTTTGATTCGCAGGGCCATGGCTACACCTTC. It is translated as CASSFDSQGHGYTF. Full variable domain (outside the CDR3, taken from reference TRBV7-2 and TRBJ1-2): GAGVSQSPSNKVTEKGKDVELRCDPISGHTALYWYRQSLGQGLEFLIYFQGNSAPDKSGLPSDRFSAERTGGSVSTLTIQRTQQEDSAVYLCASSFDSQGHGYTFGSGTRLTVV.

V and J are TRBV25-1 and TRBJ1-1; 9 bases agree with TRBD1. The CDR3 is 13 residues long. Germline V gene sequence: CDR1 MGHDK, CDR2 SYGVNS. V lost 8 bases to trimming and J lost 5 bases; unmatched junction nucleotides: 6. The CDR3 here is CASLGQGRTEAFF. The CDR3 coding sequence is TGTGCCAGCTTGGGACAGGGACGGACTGAAGCTTTCTTT.

The CDR3 protein is CASSLHPEFEAFF. CDR3 in DNA: TGTGCCAGCAGCTTACACCCGGAGTTTGAAGCTTTCTTT. The V call is TRBV7-2, the J call TRBJ1-1; no definite D call. The V gene's germline CDR1 is SGHTA and CDR2 FQGNSA. CDR3 length equals 13 residues. Trimming took 2 bases from V and 7 from J, leaving 11 bases between them.

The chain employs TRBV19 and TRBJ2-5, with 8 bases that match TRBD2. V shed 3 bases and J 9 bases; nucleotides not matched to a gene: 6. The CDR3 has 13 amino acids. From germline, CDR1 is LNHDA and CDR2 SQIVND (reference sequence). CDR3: CASSMAAGRAQYF. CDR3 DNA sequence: TGTGCCAGTAGTATGGCAGCCGGGAGGGCCCAGTACTTC.

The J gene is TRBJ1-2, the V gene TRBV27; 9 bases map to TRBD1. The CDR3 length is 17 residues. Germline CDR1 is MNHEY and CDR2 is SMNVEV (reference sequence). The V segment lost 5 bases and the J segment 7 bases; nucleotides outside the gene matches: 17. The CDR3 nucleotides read TGTGCCAGCAGTCGGACAGGGGCTACGATATCTTTCGGTGGCTACACCTTC. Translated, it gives CASSRTGATISFGGYTF.

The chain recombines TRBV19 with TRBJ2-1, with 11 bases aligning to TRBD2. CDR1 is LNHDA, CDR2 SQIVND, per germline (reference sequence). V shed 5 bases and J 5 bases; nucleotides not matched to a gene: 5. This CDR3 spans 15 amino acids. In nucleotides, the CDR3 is TGTGCCAGTAGTCTTCTAGCGGGAGGCCACAATGAGCAGTTCTTC. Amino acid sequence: CASSLLAGGHNEQFF.

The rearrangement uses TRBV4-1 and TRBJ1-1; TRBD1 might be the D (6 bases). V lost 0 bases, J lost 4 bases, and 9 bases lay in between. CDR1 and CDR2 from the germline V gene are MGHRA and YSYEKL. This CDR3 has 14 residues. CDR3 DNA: TGCGCCAGCAGCCAAGACAGGGGTTCCACTGAAGCTTTCTTT. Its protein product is CASSQDRGSTEAFF.

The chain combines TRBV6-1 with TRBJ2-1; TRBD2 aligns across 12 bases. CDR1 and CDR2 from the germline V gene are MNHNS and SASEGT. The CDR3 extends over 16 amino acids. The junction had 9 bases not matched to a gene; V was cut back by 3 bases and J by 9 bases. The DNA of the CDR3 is TGTGCCAGCAGTGAGGAAGGACTAGCGGGATATGCTGAGCAGTTCTTC. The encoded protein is CASSEEGLAGYAEQFF.

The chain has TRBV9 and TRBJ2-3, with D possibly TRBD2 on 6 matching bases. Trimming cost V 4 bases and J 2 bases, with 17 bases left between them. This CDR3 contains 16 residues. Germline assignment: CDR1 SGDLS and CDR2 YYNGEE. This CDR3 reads CASSTRGGAITDTQYF. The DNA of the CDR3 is TGTGCCAGCAGCACGAGAGGAGGGGCTATCACAGATACGCAGTATTTT. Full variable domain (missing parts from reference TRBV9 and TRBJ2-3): DSGVTQTPKHLITATGQRVTLRCSPRSGDLSVYWYQQSLDQGLQFLIQYYNGEERAKGNILERFSAQQFPDLHSELNLSSLELGDSALYFCASSTRGGAITDTQYFGPGTRLTVL.

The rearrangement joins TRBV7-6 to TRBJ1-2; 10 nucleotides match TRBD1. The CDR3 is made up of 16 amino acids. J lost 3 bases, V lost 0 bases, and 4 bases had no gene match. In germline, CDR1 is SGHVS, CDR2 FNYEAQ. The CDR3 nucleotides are TGTGCCAGCAGCTTAGCCGGGACAGGGGAAGACTATGGCTACACCTTC. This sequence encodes CASSLAGTGEDYGYTF.

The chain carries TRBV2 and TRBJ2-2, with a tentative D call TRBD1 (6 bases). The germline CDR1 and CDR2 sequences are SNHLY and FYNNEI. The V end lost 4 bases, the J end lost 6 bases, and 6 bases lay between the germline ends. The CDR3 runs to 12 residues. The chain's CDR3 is CASSGGPGELFF. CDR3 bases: TGTGCCAGCAGTGGGGGGCCCGGGGAGCTGTTTTTT.

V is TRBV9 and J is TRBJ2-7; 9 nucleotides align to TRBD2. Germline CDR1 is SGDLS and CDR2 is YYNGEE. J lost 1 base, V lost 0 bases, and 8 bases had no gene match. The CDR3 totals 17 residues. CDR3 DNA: TGTGCCAGCAGCGTAGGGGCTAGCGGGATCACATCCTACGAGCAGTACTTC. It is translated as CASSVGASGITSYEQYF.

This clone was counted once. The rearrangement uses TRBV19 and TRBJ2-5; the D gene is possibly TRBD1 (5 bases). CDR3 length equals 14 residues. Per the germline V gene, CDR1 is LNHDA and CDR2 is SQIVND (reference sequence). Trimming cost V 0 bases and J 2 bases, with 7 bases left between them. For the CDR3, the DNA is TGTGCCAGTAGTATAGAGGGGCGTCAAGAGACCCAGTACTTC. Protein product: CASSIEGRQETQYF.

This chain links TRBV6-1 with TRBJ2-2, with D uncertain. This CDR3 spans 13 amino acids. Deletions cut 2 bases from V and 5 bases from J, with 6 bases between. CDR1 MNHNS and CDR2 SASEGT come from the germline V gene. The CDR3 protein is CASSERSTGELFF. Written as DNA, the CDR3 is TGTGCCAGCAGTGAAAGGAGTACCGGGGAGCTGTTTTTT.

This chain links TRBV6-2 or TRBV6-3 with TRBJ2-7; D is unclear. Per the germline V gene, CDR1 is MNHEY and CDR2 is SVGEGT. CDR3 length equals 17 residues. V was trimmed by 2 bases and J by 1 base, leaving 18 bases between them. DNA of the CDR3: TGTGCCAGCAGTTACACGCGAGGCAGTCTTGGTTCCTACGAGCAGTACTTC. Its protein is CASSYTRGSLGSYEQYF.

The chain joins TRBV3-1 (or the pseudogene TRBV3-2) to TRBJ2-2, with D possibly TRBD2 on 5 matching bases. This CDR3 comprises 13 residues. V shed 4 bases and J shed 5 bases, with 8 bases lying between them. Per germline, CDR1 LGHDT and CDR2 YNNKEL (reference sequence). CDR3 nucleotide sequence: TGTGCCAGCAGCCCAAGCGGAACCGGGGAGCTGTTTTTT. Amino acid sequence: CASSPSGTGELFF.

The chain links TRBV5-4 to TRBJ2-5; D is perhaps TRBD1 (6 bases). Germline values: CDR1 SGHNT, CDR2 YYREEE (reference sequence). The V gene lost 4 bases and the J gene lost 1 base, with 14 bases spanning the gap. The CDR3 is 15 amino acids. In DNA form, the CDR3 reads TGTGCCAGCAGCGCCCTACAGGGCTCCCAAGAGACCCAGTACTTC. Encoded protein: CASSALQGSQETQYF.

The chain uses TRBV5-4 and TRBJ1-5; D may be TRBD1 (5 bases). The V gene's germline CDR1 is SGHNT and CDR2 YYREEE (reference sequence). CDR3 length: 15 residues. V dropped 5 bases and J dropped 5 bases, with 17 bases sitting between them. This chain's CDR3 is CASSFGGTGDQPQHF. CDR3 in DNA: TGTGCCAGCAGTTTTGGGGGGACTGGAGATCAGCCCCAGCATTTT.